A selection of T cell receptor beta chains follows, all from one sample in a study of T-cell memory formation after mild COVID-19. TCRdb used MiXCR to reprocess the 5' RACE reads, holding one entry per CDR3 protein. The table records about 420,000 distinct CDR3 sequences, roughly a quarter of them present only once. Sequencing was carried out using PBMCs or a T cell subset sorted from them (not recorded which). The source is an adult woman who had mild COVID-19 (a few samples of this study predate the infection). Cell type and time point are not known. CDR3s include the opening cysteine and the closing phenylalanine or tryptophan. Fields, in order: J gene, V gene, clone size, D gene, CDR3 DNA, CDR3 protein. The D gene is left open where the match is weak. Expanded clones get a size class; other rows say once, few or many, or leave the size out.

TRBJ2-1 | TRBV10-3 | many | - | TGTGCCATCAGCCCTCGACAGAGCTCCTACAATGAGCAGTTCTTC | CAISPRQSSYNEQFF
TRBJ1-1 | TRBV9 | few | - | TGTGCCAGCAGCGACCTACCCGGGGGAAAGAACACTGAAGCTTTCTTT | CASSDLPGGKNTEAFF
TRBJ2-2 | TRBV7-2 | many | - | TGTGCCAGCAGCCAAAAAGTCAGAGGGGAGCTGTTTTTT | CASSQKVRGELFF
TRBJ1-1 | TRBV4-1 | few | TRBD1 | TGCGCCAGCAGCCTCCTCACAGGGGTTTCTGAAGCTTTCTTT | CASSLLTGVSEAFF
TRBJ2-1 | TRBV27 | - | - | TGTGCCAGCAGTAGCGTGTTTGGAGTCAGCCACAATGAGCAGTTCTTC | CASSSVFGVSHNEQFF
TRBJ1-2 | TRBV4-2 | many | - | TGTGCCAGCAGCCAAGCCTATGGCTACACCTTC | CASSQAYGYTF
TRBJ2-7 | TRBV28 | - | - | TGTGCCAGCAACCCAAAGAGGGCAGGCTACGAGCAGTACTTC | CASNPKRAGYEQYF
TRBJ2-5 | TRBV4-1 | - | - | TGCGCCAGCAGCCAAAGCCGCGGGGCTGGGGAGACCCAGTACTTC | CASSQSRGAGETQYF
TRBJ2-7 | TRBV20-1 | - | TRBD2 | TGCAGTGCTAGAGATCAGCTAGCGGGTTACGAGCAGTACTTC | CSARDQLAGYEQYF
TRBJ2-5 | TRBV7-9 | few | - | TGTGCCAGCGTTACCCGGGTGAATAATCCCCAAGAGACCCAGTACTTC | CASVTRVNNPQETQYF
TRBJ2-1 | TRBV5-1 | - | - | TGCGCCAGCAGCACAGTTCCTTACAATGAGCAGTTCTTC | CASSTVPYNEQFF
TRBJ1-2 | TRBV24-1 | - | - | TGTGCCACCAGTTTCTCGGGACATAAAGGCTACACCTTC | CATSFSGHKGYTF
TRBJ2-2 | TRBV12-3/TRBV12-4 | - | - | TGTGCCAGCAGTTTCCCCTCAGGGGGACTTTATGCCGGGGAGCTGTTTTTT | CASSFPSGGLYAGELFF
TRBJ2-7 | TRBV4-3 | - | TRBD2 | TGCGCCAGCAGCCAGGTCCTGACCGGGACTAGTCCTTACGAGCAGTACTTC | CASSQVLTGTSPYEQYF
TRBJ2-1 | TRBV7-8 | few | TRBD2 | TGTGCCAGCAGCCCGGCGGGGACTACTAGCAGTGAGCAGTTCTTC | CASSPAGTTSSEQFF
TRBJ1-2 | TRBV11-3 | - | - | TGTGCCAGCAGCTTAGCGATGTCGGGGAACTATGGCTACACCTTC | CASSLAMSGNYGYTF
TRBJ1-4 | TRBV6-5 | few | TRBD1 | TGTGCCACGGGACAGGGAGGGAGTGAAAAACTGTTTTTT | CATGQGGSEKLFF
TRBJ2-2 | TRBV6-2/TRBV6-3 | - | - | TGTGCCAGCAGCGGCTTTAACACCGGGGAGCTGTTTTTT | CASSGFNTGELFF
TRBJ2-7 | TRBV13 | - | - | TGTGCCAGCAGCTCCGAGTGGGCTAGAGGTGCCTACGAGCAGTACTTC | CASSSEWARGAYEQYF
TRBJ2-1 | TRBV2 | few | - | TGTGCCAGCACGGCAGGGGGGTACAATGAGCAGTTCTTC | CASTAGGYNEQFF
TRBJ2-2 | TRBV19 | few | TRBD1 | TGTGCCAGTAGTGCCCGGGACAGGGGGATCAACACCGGGGAGCTGTTTTTT | CASSARDRGINTGELFF
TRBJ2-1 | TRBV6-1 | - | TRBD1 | TGTGCCAGCAGTGCCTTCCGGGACAGGACTCAGAATGAGCAGTTCTTC | CASSAFRDRTQNEQFF
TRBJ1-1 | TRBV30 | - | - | TGTGCCTGGAGTGTACAACAGAACACTGAAGCTTTCTTT | CAWSVQQNTEAFF
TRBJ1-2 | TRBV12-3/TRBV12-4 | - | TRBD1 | TGTGCCAGCAGTACGAACCCCGGGACAGAGGGGGATGGCTACACCTTC | CASSTNPGTEGDGYTF
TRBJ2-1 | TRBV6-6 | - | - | TGTGCCAGCAGCCCCGACAGACCTACCTACAATGAGCAGTTCTTC | CASSPDRPTYNEQFF
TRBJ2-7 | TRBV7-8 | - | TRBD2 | TGTGCCAGCAGCGGACAAGCGGGGGGCCCCTACGAGCAGTACTTC | CASSGQAGGPYEQYF
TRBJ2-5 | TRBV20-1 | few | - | TGCAGTGCTAGCCCACCGTTCAGGATAGGTTTAGAGACCCAGTACTTC | CSASPPFRIGLETQYF
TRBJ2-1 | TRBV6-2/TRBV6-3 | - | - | TGTGCCAGCAGGAGGGCAGCGGACTACAATGAGCAGTTCTTC | CASRRAADYNEQFF
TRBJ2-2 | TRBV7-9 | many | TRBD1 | TGTGCCAGCAGCCAAGGACAGGGACCCACCGGGGAGCTGTTTTTT | CASSQGQGPTGELFF
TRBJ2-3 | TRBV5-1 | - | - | TGCGCCAGCAGCGGCCGGCCGGGGGGCACAGATACGCAGTATTTT | CASSGRPGGTDTQYF
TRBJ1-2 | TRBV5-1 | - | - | TGCGCCAGCAGCTTGGTTGCAGGCAGCAGGGGCTACACCTTC | CASSLVAGSRGYTF
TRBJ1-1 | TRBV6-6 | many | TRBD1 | TGTGCCAGCAGGCCCGGACAGGGCGGCACTGAAGCTTTCTTT | CASRPGQGGTEAFF
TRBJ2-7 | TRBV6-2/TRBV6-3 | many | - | TGTGCCAGCAGTCCTCACGGGACTGTCGACTCCTACGAGCAGTACTTC | CASSPHGTVDSYEQYF
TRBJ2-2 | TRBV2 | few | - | TGTGCCAGCAGTGGAGGGGTGAAGAACCGTGAGCTGTTTTTT | CASSGGVKNRELFF
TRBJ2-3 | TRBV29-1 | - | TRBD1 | TGCAGCGTAGGCGGGACAGGGAACGGAGATACGCAGTATTTT | CSVGGTGNGDTQYF